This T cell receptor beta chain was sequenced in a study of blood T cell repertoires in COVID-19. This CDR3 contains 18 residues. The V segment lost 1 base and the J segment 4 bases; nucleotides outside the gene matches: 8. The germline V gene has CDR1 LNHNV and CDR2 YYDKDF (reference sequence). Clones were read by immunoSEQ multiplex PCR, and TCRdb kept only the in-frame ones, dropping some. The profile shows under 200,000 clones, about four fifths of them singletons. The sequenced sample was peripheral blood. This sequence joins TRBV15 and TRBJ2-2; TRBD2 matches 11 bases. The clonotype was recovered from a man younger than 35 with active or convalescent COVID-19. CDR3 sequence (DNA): TGTGCCACCAGCAGAGCCGGGACTAGCGGTTATCTCACCGGGGAGCTGTTTTTT. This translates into CATSRAGTSGYLTGELFF.